This passage covers 5 T cell receptor beta chains from one sample sequenced in a study of blood T cell repertoires in COVID-19. Repertoires were generated with immunoSEQ multiplex PCR, while TCRdb's copy carries only in-frame clones and drops some. Among about 320,000 clones listed, approximately 88% were seen once. The specimen was PBMCs or T cells enriched from blood (not recorded which). Receptor source: a man aged 25-40 years who had recovered from COVID-19.

This chain links TRBV27 with TRBJ2-3; D gene unclear. V was pared by 0 bases and J by 0 bases, with 7 bases between. Per germline, CDR1 MNHEY and CDR2 SMNVEV (reference sequence). The CDR3 runs to 15 residues. The CDR3 loop is CASSLSAQSTDTQYF. Here the CDR3 DNA reads TGTGCCAGCAGTTTATCGGCACAGAGCACAGATACGCAGTATTTT.

The chain couples TRBV19 to TRBJ2-3; possible D gene TRBD1, 5 bases. Deletions cut 3 bases from V and 1 base from J, with 8 bases between. The germline V gene encodes CDR1 LNHDA and CDR2 SQIVND (reference sequence). There are 14 residues in the CDR3. This chain's CDR3 is CASSMGQRTDTQYF. The CDR3 region has the DNA TGTGCCAGTAGTATGGGGCAGCGCACAGATACGCAGTATTTT.

The chain links TRBV2 to TRBJ1-1; D is unresolved. The CDR3 has 12 residues. V lost 0 bases, J lost 8 bases, and 7 bases lay in between. Germline values: CDR1 SNHLY, CDR2 FYNNEI. The chain's CDR3 is CASSEALQEAFF. CDR3 DNA: TGTGCCAGCAGTGAAGCGCTTCAGGAAGCTTTCTTT.

V usage is TRBV25-1 and J usage is TRBJ2-5, with D possibly TRBD1 on 5 matching bases. CDR3 length: 11 amino acids. Germline lookup yields CDR1 MGHDK and CDR2 SYGVNS. V lost 4 bases to trimming and J lost 7 bases, with 7 bases between them. In nucleotides, the CDR3 is TGTGCCAGCAGTGTAGGGGTGACCCAGTACTTC. Protein: CASSVGVTQYF.

The rearrangement uses TRBV9 and TRBJ1-3; D remains unclear. CDR1 is SGDLS and CDR2 is YYNGEE in the germline V gene. The CDR3 is 15 residues long. Trimming left V 3 bases short and J 4 bases short, with 14 bases between. The CDR3 loop is CASSETGTRGNTIYF. The DNA of the CDR3 is TGTGCCAGCAGCGAGACGGGAACAAGGGGAAACACCATATATTTT.